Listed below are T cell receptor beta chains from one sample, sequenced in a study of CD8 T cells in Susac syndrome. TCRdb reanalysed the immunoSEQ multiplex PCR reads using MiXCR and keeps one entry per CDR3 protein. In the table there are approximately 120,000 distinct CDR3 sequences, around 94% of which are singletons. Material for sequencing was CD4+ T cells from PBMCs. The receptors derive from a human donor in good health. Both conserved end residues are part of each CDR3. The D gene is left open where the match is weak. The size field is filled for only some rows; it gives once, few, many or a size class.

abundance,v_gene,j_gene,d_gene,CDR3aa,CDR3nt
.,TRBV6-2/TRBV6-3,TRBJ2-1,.,CASSYSGAGTYNEQFF,TGTGCCAGCAGTTACTCAGGGGCGGGTACCTACAATGAGCAGTTCTTC
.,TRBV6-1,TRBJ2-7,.,CASTVQQSYEQYF,TGTGCCAGCACCGTTCAGCAGTCCTACGAGCAGTACTTC
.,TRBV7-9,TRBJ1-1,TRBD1,CASSDRGKRNTEAFF,TGTGCCAGCAGCGACAGGGGGAAGAGGAACACTGAAGCTTTCTTT
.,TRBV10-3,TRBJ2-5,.,CAISERRVGETQYF,TGTGCCATCAGTGAAAGGAGGGTCGGGGAGACCCAGTACTTC
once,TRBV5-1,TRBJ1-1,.,CASSARGENTEAFF,TGCGCCAGCAGCGCCCGAGGGGAGAACACTGAAGCTTTCTTT
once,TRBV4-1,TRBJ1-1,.,CASSQVLGSEAFF,TGCGCCAGCAGCCAAGTCCTAGGGTCTGAAGCTTTCTTT
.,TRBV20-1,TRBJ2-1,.,CSARDLGARGYNEQFF,TGCAGTGCTAGAGATCTTGGGGCTAGGGGCTACAATGAGCAGTTCTTC
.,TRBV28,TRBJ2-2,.,CASFSGGYTGELFF,TGTGCCAGCTTCTCTGGAGGCTACACCGGGGAGCTGTTTTTT
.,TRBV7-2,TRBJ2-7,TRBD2,CASSSSSGKYEQYF,TGTGCCAGCAGCTCCTCTAGCGGGAAGTACGAGCAGTACTTC
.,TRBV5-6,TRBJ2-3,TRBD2,CASSSGLAASTDTQYF,TGTGCCAGCAGCTCTGGACTAGCGGCTAGCACAGATACGCAGTATTTT
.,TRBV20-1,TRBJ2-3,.,CSASSASSTDTQYF,TGCAGTGCGTCATCGGCGTCTAGCACAGATACGCAGTATTTT
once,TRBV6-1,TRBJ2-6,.,CASSATATSSGANVLTF,TGTGCCAGCAGTGCGACAGCGACATCCTCTGGGGCCAACGTCCTGACTTTC
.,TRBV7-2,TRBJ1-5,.,CASSPGLYNQPQHF,TGTGCCAGCAGCCCGGGGCTGTATAATCAGCCCCAGCATTTT
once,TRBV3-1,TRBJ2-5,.,CASNLQGGQETQYF,TGTGCCAGCAACCTTCAAGGGGGGCAAGAGACCCAGTACTTC
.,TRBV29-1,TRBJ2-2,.,CSVAGTLNTGELFF,TGCAGCGTAGCCGGGACACTGAACACCGGGGAGCTGTTTTTT
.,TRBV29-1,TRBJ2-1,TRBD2,CSVASGSSYNEQFF,TGCAGCGTTGCTAGCGGGAGCTCCTACAATGAGCAGTTCTTC
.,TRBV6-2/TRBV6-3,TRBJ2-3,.,CASSPVRNTDTQYF,TGTGCCAGCAGCCCAGTCAGGAACACAGATACGCAGTATTTT
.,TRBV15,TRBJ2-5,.,CATSRDPGQQETQYF,TGTGCCACCAGCAGAGATCCCGGGCAGCAAGAGACCCAGTACTTC
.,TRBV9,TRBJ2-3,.,CASSAGRIAASTDTQYF,TGTGCCAGCAGCGCGGGTAGGATAGCGGCCAGCACAGATACGCAGTATTTT
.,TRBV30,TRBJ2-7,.,CAWTWWDSSYEQYF,TGTGCCTGGACCTGGTGGGACTCCTCCTACGAGCAGTACTTC